Listed here are 22 T cell receptor beta chains from one sample, sequenced in a study of blood T cell repertoires in COVID-19. Clones were read by immunoSEQ multiplex PCR, and TCRdb kept only the in-frame ones, dropping some. The data show hundreds of thousands of clones, 65% to 90% seen once. The specimen was peripheral blood. Receptors originate from a woman in her fifties or sixties with acute or convalescent COVID-19.

The chain links TRBV24-1 to TRBJ2-7; 13 nucleotides agree with TRBD2. After removal of 2 bases from V and 5 bases from J, the junction contained 8 bases not matched to a gene. The CDR3 has 17 amino acids. The V gene's germline CDR1 is KGHDR and CDR2 SFDVKD. The CDR3 nucleotides are TGTGCCACCAGTGATTCCGGGACTAGCGGGATACCACACGAGCAGTACTTC. Protein: CATSDSGTSGIPHEQYF.

The chain is built from TRBV2 and TRBJ1-2, with TRBD1 identical over 11 bases. The CDR3 is 13 amino acids. Germline CDR1 is SNHLY and CDR2 is FYNNEI. Trimming removed 5 bases from V and 7 bases from J; junction bases left unmatched: 3. The CDR3 DNA is TGTGCCAGCAGTTGGACAGGGGGCTCTGGCTACACCTTC. It yields the protein CASSWTGGSGYTF.

V is TRBV9 and J is TRBJ2-2, with D possibly matching TRBD2 (6 bases). Trimming removed 3 bases at V and 1 base at J, with 13 bases between. Germline V lookup: CDR1 SGDLS, CDR2 YYNGEE. The CDR3 is made up of 16 amino acids. CDR3 region: CASSAATGENTGELFF. The CDR3 nucleotides are TGTGCCAGCAGCGCCGCCACGGGGGAGAACACCGGGGAGCTGTTTTTT.

The chain links TRBV9 to TRBJ2-3, with D possibly being TRBD2 (6 bases). The V gene's germline CDR1 is SGDLS and CDR2 YYNGEE. The CDR3 consists of 15 residues. The V and J ends lost 0 bases and 2 bases respectively, with 10 bases between them. The CDR3 sequence: CASSVGGIPTDTQYF. For the CDR3, the DNA is TGTGCCAGCAGCGTAGGCGGGATTCCCACAGATACGCAGTATTTT. The whole variable domain, filled in from reference TRBV9 and TRBJ2-3, reads DSGVTQTPKHLITATGQRVTLRCSPRSGDLSVYWYQQSLDQGLQFLIQYYNGEERAKGNILERFSAQQFPDLHSELNLSSLELGDSALYFCASSVGGIPTDTQYFGPGTRLTVL.

The genes are TRBV3-1 (or the pseudogene TRBV3-2) and TRBJ2-3; 7 nucleotides agree with TRBD2. The V segment lost 5 bases and the J segment 5 bases; nucleotides outside the gene matches: 7. Germline lookup yields CDR1 LGHDT and CDR2 YNNKEL (reference sequence). CDR3 length: 14 amino acids. The CDR3 spells CASSYRLAVDTQYF. The CDR3 coding sequence is TGTGCCAGCAGCTACCGACTAGCTGTAGATACGCAGTATTTT.

The V gene is TRBV10-3, the J gene TRBJ1-5; 7 bases match TRBD1. This CDR3 comprises 14 residues. The V gene end was trimmed by 6 bases and the J gene end by 6 bases; junction bases not matched to a gene: 8. CDR1 ENHRY and CDR2 SYGVKD come from the germline V gene. The CDR3 region is CAISDEGAGQPQHF. CDR3 bases: TGTGCCATCAGCGACGAGGGGGCTGGTCAGCCCCAGCATTTT.

Here the CDR3 reads CASRLGGVNTEAFF. The CDR3 DNA follows: TGCGCCTCCCGTTTGGGGGGAGTGAACACTGAAGCTTTCTTT. The chain carries TRBV5-1 and TRBJ1-1, with D tentatively TRBD1 (5 bases). The CDR3 runs to 14 residues. V lost 10 bases and J lost 0, with 16 bases in between. CDR1 and CDR2 from the germline V gene are SGHRS and YFSETQ.

This clone was observed once. The chain employs TRBV29-1 and TRBJ1-1; D gene ambiguous. The CDR3 loop spans 13 amino acids. V lost 6 bases and J 3 bases, leaving 14 bases between the germline ends. Germline CDR1 reads SQVTM; CDR2 reads ANQGSEA. CDR3 sequence (DNA): TGCAGCGTCAAACCCCAGGTTGACACTGAAGCTTTCTTT. Translated: CSVKPQVDTEAFF.

The sample holds a few counts of this clone. This chain's CDR3 is CASRLEGGYTF. CDR3 DNA: TGCGCCAGCCGTTTAGAGGGAGGCTACACCTTC. This sequence joins TRBV5-1 and TRBJ1-2; D is undetermined. Germline V lookup: CDR1 SGHRS, CDR2 YFSETQ. V dropped 7 bases and J dropped 8 bases, with 12 bases sitting between them. The CDR3 loop spans 11 amino acids.

The genes are TRBV9 and TRBJ1-4, with D perhaps TRBD1 (6 bases). The germline V gene has CDR1 SGDLS and CDR2 YYNGEE. This CDR3 is 15 amino acids long. Trimming cost V 3 bases and J 7 bases, with 16 bases left between them. The CDR3 DNA reads as TGTGCCAGCAGCGCCCAACAGGGTGGTGTTGAAAAACTGTTTTTT. Protein product: CASSAQQGGVEKLFF.

The CDR3, as DNA: TGCGCCAGCAGCCCGGGGGCGCGGGGGGAAAAACTGTTTTTT. Amino acids: CASSPGARGEKLFF. V usage is TRBV5-1 and J usage is TRBJ1-4, with D maybe TRBD1 (6 bases). The CDR3 extends over 14 amino acids. Between the trimmed V and J ends, which lost 4 bases and 8 bases, there was a span of 15 bases. Germline values: CDR1 SGHRS, CDR2 YFSETQ.

This rearrangement joins TRBV5-4 to TRBJ2-5; 11 positions match TRBD1. Trimming cost V 1 base and J 7 bases; bases outside gene matches: 9. From germline, CDR1 is SGHNT and CDR2 YYREEE (reference sequence). The CDR3 runs to 16 residues. The DNA for the CDR3 is TGTGCCAGCAGCTTGCCCCATGGACAGGGGGCTTGGACCCAGTACTTC. It is translated as CASSLPHGQGAWTQYF.

The chain is built from TRBV30 and TRBJ2-7; D remains ambiguous. The V and J ends lost 2 bases and 2 bases respectively, with 13 bases between them. The CDR3 contains 14 residues. Per the germline V gene, CDR1 is GTSNPN and CDR2 is SVGIG (reference sequence). CDR3 sequence reads: CAWSPPDKTYEQYF. The CDR3 DNA follows: TGTGCCTGGAGTCCGCCCGACAAAACCTACGAGCAGTACTTC.

V usage is TRBV7-8 and J usage is TRBJ2-4; TRBD2 aligns across 10 bases. The CDR3 sequence is 15 residues long. In germline, CDR1 is SGHVS, CDR2 FQNEAQ. J lost 1 base, V lost 5 bases, and 2 bases had no gene match. The CDR3 sequence is CASSRAGGAKNIQYF. CDR3 DNA: TGTGCCAGCAGCCGAGCGGGAGGGGCCAAAAACATTCAGTACTTC.

This clone was observed a single time. This chain joins TRBV7-2 and TRBJ2-3; D is possibly TRBD2 (6 bases). V shed 1 base and J shed 2 bases, with 10 bases lying between them. The length of the CDR3 is 15 residues. Germline CDR1 reads SGHTA; CDR2 reads FQGNSA. CDR3 sequence (DNA): TGTGCCAGCAGCTTAGTCGGGAGTGACACAGATACGCAGTATTTT. It codes for CASSLVGSDTDTQYF.

The chain is built from TRBV28 and TRBJ1-2; 8 nucleotides line up with TRBD1. The trim removed 2 bases at V and 6 bases at J, leaving 11 bases unmatched. CDR3 length: 16 amino acids. CDR1 is MDHEN and CDR2 is SYDVKM in the germline V gene. CDR3: CASSLGFTGGVDGYTF. The CDR3, as DNA: TGTGCCAGCAGTTTAGGTTTTACAGGGGGGGTCGATGGCTACACCTTC.

The chain has TRBV6-4 and TRBJ2-1, with 9 bases that match TRBD2. Trimming cost V 4 bases and J 7 bases; bases outside gene matches: 11. The CDR3 runs 16 residues. Germline V CDR1 and CDR2: MRHNA, SNTAGT. CDR3 region: CASSVGSGREFNEQFF. The CDR3 region has the DNA TGTGCCAGCAGTGTCGGTAGCGGGAGAGAATTTAATGAGCAGTTCTTC.

V and J are TRBV4-1 and TRBJ1-1; 8 positions match TRBD1. Trimming removed 1 base from V and 4 bases from J; junction bases left unmatched: 11. Germline CDR1 MGHRA, CDR2 YSYEKL. The CDR3 runs to 17 residues. CDR3 in amino acids: CASSQGTRTGRATEAFF. The CDR3 DNA reads as TGCGCCAGCAGCCAAGGGACTAGGACAGGGCGGGCCACTGAAGCTTTCTTT.

J is TRBJ2-1 and V is TRBV19; TRBD2 matches at 10 bases. The CDR3 contains 17 residues. Unmatched junction bases numbered 9, after V lost 7 bases and J lost 0 bases. Germline CDR1 and CDR2: LNHDA and SQIVND (reference sequence). The CDR3: CASIGLAEASSYNEQFF. The DNA of the CDR3 is TGTGCCAGTATCGGACTAGCGGAGGCGAGCTCCTACAATGAGCAGTTCTTC.

About this clone: Within the sample, other DNA sequences also encode this same CDR3. The chain joins TRBV3-1 (or the pseudogene TRBV3-2) to TRBJ2-3; 8 nucleotides agree with TRBD1. Germline lookup yields CDR1 LGHDT and CDR2 YNNKEL (reference sequence). V shed 3 bases and J 2 bases; nucleotides not matched to a gene: 4. The CDR3 spans 15 residues. CDR3 coding DNA: TGTGCCAGCAGCCACGGGACAGGCTACACAGATACGCAGTATTTT. Translation: CASSHGTGYTDTQYF.

This clone was detected once. The CDR3 DNA sequence: TGTGCCAGCAGTTTCGGCAGACATTCCTATGGCTACACCTTC. Amino acids: CASSFGRHSYGYTF. The chain couples TRBV28 to TRBJ1-2; D is ambiguous. Germline-derived CDR1 and CDR2 are MDHEN and SYDVKM. CDR3 length equals 14 residues. Trimming pared 3 bases from V and 4 bases from J, leaving 12 bases between.

The V and J genes are TRBV6-2 or TRBV6-3 and TRBJ1-2, with 8 bases identical to TRBD1. This CDR3 is built from 12 residues. Germline CDR1 and CDR2: MNHEY and SVGEGT. Trimming cost V 5 bases and J 8 bases; bases outside gene matches: 4. This chain's CDR3 is CASSRTGRGYTF. CDR3 nucleotides: TGTGCCAGCAGTAGGACAGGGCGAGGCTACACCTTC.